This TCR beta chain was sequenced during a study of identical twins. TCRdb re-analysed the 5' RACE reads in MiXCR, keeping a single row per CDR3 protein. Among 350,000 to 400,000 distinct CDR3 sequences listed, approximately 8.7% were seen once. Study results and caveats: Twins' excess sharing was less marked for out-of-frame beta sequences. Zero-insertion analyses were open to partial confounding by invariant MAIT and iNKT cells.

Many counts were recorded for this clonotype. Its cognate antigen is unknown. This sequence was found in a woman aged 50 to 60 in good health. The specimen was naive T cells sorted from blood.

The CDR3 sequence: CASRVAGADTQYF. The DNA for the CDR3 is TGCGCCAGCAGAGTAGCGGGAGCAGATACGCAGTATTTT. This chain joins TRBV5-1 and TRBJ2-3; 9 nucleotides agree with TRBD2. The CDR3 loop spans 13 amino acids. CDR1 is SGHRS and CDR2 is YFSETQ in the germline V gene. Losses at the gene ends were 5 bases for V and 4 bases for J; bases not matched to a gene: 2.